One sample yielded the 20 T cell receptor beta chains listed below, sequenced in a study of blood T cells in healthy people across ages (dated by TCRdb to the mid-2010s). Libraries were made using 5' RACE. The sequencer was an Illumina HiSeq 2500. A second PCR of roughly 6 to 11 cycles was run with a J-beta primer mix and a sample-barcoded 5' primer. TCRdb redid the processing of the public reads, applying fastp at Q25 and MiXCR, and retained in-frame beta chains. Here each entry gathers all rows of one CDR3 protein and keeps the most common genes and DNA. In this sample the table shows about 1.6 million distinct CDR3 sequences, about 35% of which occur a single time. The ten most abundant clones make up about 11% of the sample. The source material was blood. These receptors originate from a woman aged 25 to 39 in good health.

The chain links TRBV7-9 to TRBJ1-1; no clear D. The V and J ends lost 7 bases and 1 base respectively, with 7 bases between them. CDR1 and CDR2 (germline): SEHNR, FQNEAQ (reference sequence). The CDR3 totals 12 residues. The DNA for the CDR3 is TGTGCCAGCAAGAGGCAGAACACTGAAGCTTTCTTT. Residues: CASKRQNTEAFF.

V usage is TRBV18 and J usage is TRBJ2-7, with a tentative D call TRBD1 (6 bases). Germline V gene data show CDR1 as KGHSH and CDR2 as LQKENI. The CDR3 sequence is 15 residues long. V shed 3 bases and J shed 3 bases, with 15 bases lying between them. The CDR3 loop is CASSPGTRVYYEQYF. The CDR3 nucleotides are TGTGCCAGCTCACCCGGGACACGAGTGTACTACGAGCAGTACTTC.

On this clonotype itself: Relative to the germline gene, one junction end is altered; a read error may explain this. The chain couples TRBV28 to TRBJ2-7, with D unclear. Germline V gene sequence: CDR1 MDHEN, CDR2 SYDVKM. This CDR3 is 11 amino acids long. This CDR3 is CAGSYRHEQYF. The CDR3 nucleotides are TGTGCCGGCAGTTACCGCCACGAGCAGTACTTC. The full variable domain, completed using reference TRBV28 and TRBJ2-7, is DVKVTQSSRYLVKRTGEKVFLECVQDMDHENMFWYRQDPGLGLRLIYFSYDVKMKEKGDIPEGYSVSREKKERFSLILESASTNQTSMYLCAGSYRHEQYFGPGTRLTVT.

This clonotype has ten or more counts. The J gene is TRBJ2-5, the V gene TRBV4-1, with D possibly matching TRBD2 (5 bases). V was shortened by 6 bases and J by 6 bases, with 14 bases between the two germline ends. Germline loops: CDR1 MGHRA, CDR2 YSYEKL. The CDR3 loop spans 13 amino acids. CDR3 residues: CASRSGIEQTQYF. The DNA for the CDR3 is TGCGCCAGCAGGTCCGGGATAGAACAGACCCAGTACTTC.

V usage is TRBV29-1 and J usage is TRBJ2-1; possible D gene TRBD2, 5 bases. The CDR3 covers 14 residues. The germline CDR1 and CDR2 sequences are SQVTM and ANQGSEA. The ends were cut back, 2 bases at V and 6 bases at J, with 14 bases in the middle. This CDR3 reads CSVERTSGFNEQFF. The CDR3 nucleotides read TGCAGCGTTGAAAGGACCAGCGGCTTCAATGAGCAGTTCTTC.

This clonotype was counted a few times. The chain links TRBV7-9 to TRBJ1-1, with D maybe TRBD1 (6 bases). Looked up from germline, CDR1 is SEHNR and CDR2 is FQNEAQ (reference sequence). Trimming cost V 4 bases and J 4 bases, with 13 bases left between them. The CDR3 contains 14 residues. The CDR3 region has the DNA TGTGCCAGCAGCTCCCCCACCAGGGGCACTGAAGCTTTCTTT. Amino acids: CASSSPTRGTEAFF.

On this clonotype itself: A junction end diverges from the germline sequence, so it may reflect a read error. V gene TRBV4-1 combines with J gene TRBJ2-2; D is perhaps TRBD2 (6 bases). This CDR3 region has 17 residues. CDR1 and CDR2 from the germline V gene are MGHRA and YSYEKL. The CDR3 DNA sequence: TGCGCCAGCAGCCCCCCCGGGAGAGGGGACGACACCGGGGAACTGTTTTTT. Its protein product is CASSPPGRGDDTGELFF.

This clonotype was found a few times. This chain uses TRBV12-3 or TRBV12-4 with TRBJ2-1; D might be TRBD2 (7 bases). Trimming took off 6 bases at V and 5 bases at J, with 20 bases between the two ends. The CDR3 length is 16 residues. CDR3 sequence reads: CASSIRGGGPNNEQFF. In DNA form, the CDR3 reads TGTGCCAGCAGCATTAGAGGGGGGGGGCCCAACAATGAGCAGTTCTTC.

This clonotype was recorded a few times. V and J are TRBV11-2 and TRBJ2-7, with TRBD1 matching 8 bases. This CDR3 region has 16 residues. The germline gives CDR1 SGHAT, CDR2 FQNNGV. V shed 5 bases and J 2 bases; nucleotides not matched to a gene: 11. CDR3 sequence reads: CASSRLSGQETYEQYF. The CDR3 nucleotides read TGTGCCAGCAGCCGCCTTTCGGGACAGGAAACCTACGAGCAGTACTTC. The full variable domain, with the rest looked up from reference TRBV11-2 and TRBJ2-7, is EAGVAQSPRYKIIEKRQSVAFWCNPISGHATLYWYQQILGQGPKLLIQFQNNGVVDDSQLPKDRFSAERLKGVDSTLKIQPAKLEDSAVYLCASSRLSGQETYEQYFGPGTRLTVT.

With respect to this clonotype: Being one base from a much bigger clone, this may be a read error. The chain recombines TRBV20-1 with TRBJ2-4, with 11 bases matching TRBD2. The J call is uncertain, as TRBJ2-7 better fits the DNA end. The CDR3 has 14 residues. CDR1 is DFQATT, CDR2 SNEGSKA, per germline (reference sequence). The CDR3 loop reads CSATSGGNSYEQYF. Here the CDR3 DNA reads TGCAGTGCTACTAGCGGGGGGAACTCCTACGAGCAGTACTTC.

The chain uses TRBV7-6 and TRBJ2-7; 8 bases fit TRBD2. Germline trimming cut 1 base from V and 3 bases from J; bases unmatched to any gene: 8. The CDR3 runs to 16 residues. Germline CDR1 and CDR2: SGHVS and FNYEAQ. CDR3 residues: CASSLGRGGRNYEQYF. The CDR3 region has the DNA TGTGCCAGCAGCTTAGGTCGGGGGGGCAGAAACTACGAGCAGTACTTC.

This clonotype turned up a few times. The CDR3 DNA reads as TGTGCCACCAGAGGACACCCCTACGAGCAGTACTTC. The encoded protein is CATRGHPYEQYF. The gene calls are TRBV6-5 and TRBJ2-7, with a tentative D call TRBD1 (5 bases). V shed 10 bases and J shed 2 bases, with 12 bases lying between them. In germline, CDR1 is MNHEY, CDR2 SVGAGI. This CDR3 is built from 12 residues.

CDR3 protein: CASGPTGSRGFQPQHF. CDR3 in DNA: TGTGCCAGCGGACCTACAGGGAGTCGGGGTTTTCAGCCCCAGCATTTT. V gene TRBV27 combines with J gene TRBJ1-5; the D gene is possibly TRBD1 (6 bases). The CDR3 loop spans 16 amino acids. Germline-derived CDR1 and CDR2 are MNHEY and SMNVEV (reference sequence). V was cut by 8 bases and J by 6 bases, with 23 bases left in between.

J is TRBJ1-1 and V is TRBV6-1; 9 bases agree with TRBD1. The CDR3 spans 17 residues. The J segment lost 1 base and the V segment lost 6 bases, leaving 12 bases of the junction unmatched. CDR1 and CDR2 from the germline V gene are MNHNS and SASEGT. This CDR3 reads CASSPTGTGIRNTEAFF. As DNA, the CDR3 is TGTGCCAGCAGCCCGACCGGGACAGGGATTCGGAACACTGAAGCTTTCTTT.

The V and J genes are TRBV28 and TRBJ1-5; 10 bases map to TRBD1. Germline V lookup: CDR1 MDHEN, CDR2 SYDVKM. The CDR3 is 17 residues long. J lost 2 bases, V lost 8 bases, and 12 bases had no gene match. The CDR3 bases are TGTGCCAGCCAGGTCGGGACAGGGGTTTTAGGCAATCAGCCCCAGCATTTT. This translates into CASQVGTGVLGNQPQHF.

This chain uses TRBV9 with TRBJ1-2; 11 positions match TRBD1. CDR1 and CDR2 (germline): SGDLS, YYNGEE. The J segment lost 7 bases and the V segment lost 4 bases, leaving 6 bases of the junction unmatched. The CDR3 loop spans 14 amino acids. The CDR3, as DNA: TGTGCCAGCAGCTCATGGACAGGGGGCTCTGGCTACACCTTC. It codes for CASSSWTGGSGYTF.

The J gene is TRBJ2-7, the V gene TRBV28; D not resolved. The CDR3 covers 15 residues. V was pared by 6 bases and J by 0 bases, with 15 bases between. CDR1 is MDHEN, CDR2 SYDVKM, per germline. Here the CDR3 reads CASRPLGESSYEQYF. As DNA, the CDR3 is TGTGCCAGCAGACCCCTAGGCGAGAGCTCCTACGAGCAGTACTTC.

This chain uses TRBV5-1 with TRBJ1-1, with D possibly being TRBD1 (6 bases). The germline gives CDR1 SGHRS, CDR2 YFSETQ. The germline V and J ends were trimmed by 3 bases and 1 base, with 13 bases remaining between them. The CDR3 sequence is 15 residues long. The CDR3 DNA follows: TGCGCCAGCAGCTGGAGGACAGCTACGAACACTGAAGCTTTCTTT. Translated, it gives CASSWRTATNTEAFF.

In the case of this clonotype: A much larger clone differs by one base, so this may be a read error. The chain carries TRBV27 and TRBJ2-4, with TRBD2 matching 16 bases. The CDR3 extends over 15 amino acids. Germline CDR1 reads MNHEY; CDR2 reads SMNVEV (reference sequence). The CDR3 coding sequence is TGTACCAGCAGTCGAGGGACTAGCGGGAGGGACATTCAGTACTTC. Translating it yields CTSSRGTSGRDIQYF.

As to this clonotype: Mismatch with germline at one junction end may stem from a read error. This rearrangement joins TRBV5-6 to TRBJ2-3; 7 bases agree with TRBD1. The CDR3 length is 15 residues. Germline V gene sequence: CDR1 SGHDT, CDR2 YYEEEE. CDR3 coding DNA: TGTGCCAGCAGTTTGGGGACAGTGAGGTCGGATACGCAGTATTTT. Translating gives CASSLGTVRSDTQYF.